This note documents a single T cell receptor (beta chain) sequence. This clonotype was seen repeatedly, ten times or more. What antigen it recognizes has not been identified. No base quality values were provided; no much bigger clone lies one nucleotide off. The data originate from a study of T cells in Graves' hyperthyroidism and ophthalmopathy (dated by TCRdb to about 2019). In the study overall: Peripheral blood samples were taken at the time of initial diagnosis, prior to any treatment. The approximately 90 discovery patients were randomly split 7:3 into training and test sets. TCR V-J signatures able to tell the groups apart were searched for in a discovery cohort of approximately 95 patients, of whom over 40 had Graves' ophthalmopathy and 55 to 65 had stable Graves' hyperthyroidism. Prospective prediction of ophthalmopathy was tested in an independent validation cohort of fewer than 20 hyperthyroidism patients and around 16 patients who later progressed to ophthalmopathy. The study also compared thyroid tissue and blood T-cell repertoires from a handful of Graves' hyperthyroidism patients. Once sampling was done, hyperthyroidism patients were given methimazole at a starting dose of 30 mg daily, whereas ophthalmopathy patients were given high-dose intravenous methylprednisolone. The paper reports TCR Vbeta CDR3 sequencing of some 140 peripheral blood samples: over 40 ophthalmopathy, under 80 hyperthyroidism and 17 progressor patients. Results and caveats for the whole study, not just this receptor: A model built on a 13 V-J signature distinguished ophthalmopathy from stable hyperthyroidism, reaching 85% to 90% sensitivity and 81.08% specificity in cross-validation and 80%/75% in testing. Blood samples also contained most of the expanded thyroid clonotypes (frequency above 0.001), which suggests that blood repertoires may reflect thyroid immune responses. In validation, progression to ophthalmopathy was predicted by the model with 70.59% sensitivity and around 76% specificity, a median of roughly six months before onset. No statistical method was used to fix the sample size in advance, and group allocation was not hidden from the investigators.

Ophthalmopathy patients had moderately to severely active disease, Clinical Activity Score of at least 3, NOSPECS grade of at least 4, and duration under 3 months. Exclusion was applied to patients with uncontrolled infections, other autoimmune diseases, pregnancy or lactation. Clinical symptoms, serum thyroxine and TRAb, thyroid ultrasound, and orbital computed tomography formed the basis for the diagnoses. Ficoll-Paque density gradient centrifugation was used to isolate PBMCs from around 9.1 ml of fresh peripheral blood. Trizol reagent was used to extract total RNA, and RNA quality was then checked on an Agilent 2100 Bioanalyzer. The TCR beta CDR3 regions were amplified from RNA transcripts. The TCR CDR3 was subjected to a first round of RT-PCR using the HTBI primer set and the Qiagen OneStep RT-PCR kit. Libraries were constructed in a second round of multiplex PCR, after which size selection and purification were performed. Libraries were sequenced paired-end with 100 bp reads on an Illumina HiSeq2000. For the original study's pipeline: Raw data were processed with SOAPnuke, discarding reads with adapters, uncalled bases, mean Phred below 15, or no exact constant-primer or identifier match. High-quality paired reads were merged with COPE v1.2.5, and unique nucleotide sequences were defined as clonotypes. MiTCR v1.1 was used to align the clonotypes against IMGT TRBV, TRBD and TRBJ reference segments. The analysis was restricted to V-J combinations with a frequency above 0.0001, which together covered 99% to 99.2% of the repertoires. A TCS score was defined as the ratio between F50 (clonal expansion) and ExV (chaos), using BLOSUM62-based TCRdist between CDR3 peptides within each V-J. Welch's t-statistics and random forest reduced some 510 V-J features to some 14, which were used in a naive Bayes classifier (R e1071). TCRdb passed the public sequencing reads through fastp at Q25 and MiXCR, retaining productive beta sequences. For every CDR3 protein sequence, its rows merge into one entry that carries the most common genes and DNA. The V and J calls were determined by TCRdb, not by the authors. Across this sample there are 530,000 or so distinct CDR3 sequences, with over 15% seen only once. Together, the top ten hold around 17% of the sample.

Taken from cysteine to phenylalanine, the CDR3 has 14 residues. Only the CDR3 DNA is retained, 42 bases long and in frame from the first base. The germline V gene supplies CDR1 SGHRS and CDR2 YFSETQ. At the junction V is shortened by 4 bases and J by 6 bases, with 13 bases in between. The chain is assembled from TRBV5-1 and TRBJ2-2; the D gene remains uncertain. This clonotype was sampled from a woman younger than 35 with Graves' ophthalmopathy. Sequencing input: blood. The CDR3 region reads CASSPTHGPGELFF. Here is the DNA: TGCGCCAGCAGCCCTACTCATGGGCCCGGGGAGCTGTTTTTT.